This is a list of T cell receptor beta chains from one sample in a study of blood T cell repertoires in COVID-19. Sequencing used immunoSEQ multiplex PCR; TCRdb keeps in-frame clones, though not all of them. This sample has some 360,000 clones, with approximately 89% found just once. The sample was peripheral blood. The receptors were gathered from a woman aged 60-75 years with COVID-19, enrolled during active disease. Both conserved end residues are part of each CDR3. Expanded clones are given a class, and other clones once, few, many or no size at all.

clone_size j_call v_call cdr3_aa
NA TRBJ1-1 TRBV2 CASGTLRNTEAFF
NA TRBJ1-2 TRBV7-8 CASSLQAGLLYGYTF
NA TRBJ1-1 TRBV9 CASSAPDGQGKTEAFF
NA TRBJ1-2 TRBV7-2 CASSYDRAGYTF
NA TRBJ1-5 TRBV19 CASNFLTGGNQPQHF
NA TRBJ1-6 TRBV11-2 CASSFLAPPDSPLHF
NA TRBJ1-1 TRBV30 CAWGPEGEAFF
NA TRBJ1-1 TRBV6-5 CASSRQGGIYTEAFF
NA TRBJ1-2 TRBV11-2 CASSLDRGRGYTF
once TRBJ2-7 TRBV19 CASSLLGYEQYF
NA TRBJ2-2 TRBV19 CASSTAANTGELFF
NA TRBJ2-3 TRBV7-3 CASSREGLADTDTQYF
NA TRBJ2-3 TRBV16 CASSHYQGTDTQYF